Here is one TCR beta chain with its context. V was shortened by 6 bases and J by 2 bases, with 17 bases between the two germline ends. This CDR3 contains 16 residues. The sample is drawn from a study of CD8 T cells in Susac syndrome. The RNA, 0.5 to 1 ug, was put through reverse transcription using random hexamers. By means of immunoSEQ multiplex PCR, TCR beta CDR3 spanning 54 Vbeta and 13 Jbeta underwent amplification. MiXCR, run by TCRdb on the immunoSEQ multiplex PCR reads, gives a single entry per CDR3 protein. The sample has 140,000 to 150,000 distinct CDR3 sequences; more than 90% are singletons.

The source is a human donor with Susac syndrome. V is TRBV12-3 or TRBV12-4 and J is TRBJ2-1; D remains ambiguous. The sequenced sample was CD4+ T cells from PBMCs. The CDR3 protein is CASSLTGLGTYNEQFF. DNA of the CDR3: TGTGCCAGCAGCCTCACGGGCCTCGGCACCTACAATGAGCAGTTCTTC.